The rows below give T cell receptor beta chains drawn from one sample of a study of blood T cell repertoires in COVID-19. Profiling relied on immunoSEQ multiplex PCR, and the TCRdb table lists in-frame clones only, not all of them. The sample lists 20,000 to 25,000 clones; approximately 84% were seen once. The sequenced sample consisted of peripheral blood. The receptor source for this set is a man in his forties with acute or convalescent COVID-19. The CDR3 runs from the conserved cysteine through the conserved F or W. D genes are given only for firm matches. Clone sizes are given selectively: once, few, many, or a class where the clone is expanded.

TRBJ2-5,TRBD2,once,TRBV7-3,CASSLNGGGKETQYF,TGTGCCAGCAGCTTAAATGGCGGGGGGAAAGAGACCCAGTACTTC
TRBJ2-2,NA,NA,TRBV27,CASSLFWDTIITNTGELFF,TGTGCCAGCAGTTTATTTTGGGACACAATTATAACGAACACCGGGGAGCTGTTTTTT
TRBJ2-7,TRBD2,NA,TRBV5-4,CASSFGRGAGLYEQYF,TGTGCCAGCAGCTTTGGGCGGGGGGCCGGACTATACGAGCAGTACTTC
TRBJ1-1,NA,NA,TRBV20-1,CSAGGAEAFF,TGCAGTGCAGGGGGGGCTGAAGCTTTCTTT
TRBJ1-2,TRBD1,once,TRBV12-3/TRBV12-4,CASSLGTGTGYTF,TGTGCCAGCAGTTTAGGGACAGGGACTGGCTACACCTTC
TRBJ1-1,TRBD1,NA,TRBV4-1,CASSQEGTETEAFF,TGCGCCAGCAGCCAAGAAGGGACAGAAACTGAAGCTTTCTTT
TRBJ2-1,TRBD2,NA,TRBV10-2,CASSLAGVVDNEQFF,TGCGCCAGCAGTTTAGCGGGAGTAGTTGACAATGAGCAGTTCTTC
TRBJ2-7,NA,NA,TRBV5-1,CASSWAVGISYEQYF,TGCGCCAGCAGCTGGGCAGTTGGTATCTCCTACGAGCAGTACTTC
TRBJ2-2,TRBD1,NA,TRBV24-1,CATSDLRDRNTGELFF,TGTGCCACCAGTGACCTCCGGGACAGGAACACCGGGGAGCTGTTTTTT
TRBJ1-5,NA,NA,TRBV7-8,CASSLVRASNQPQHF,TGTGCCAGCAGCTTAGTGAGGGCGAGCAATCAGCCCCAGCATTTT
TRBJ1-2,NA,NA,TRBV5-6,CASSLRVYGYTF,TGTGCCAGCAGCTTGAGAGTCTATGGCTACACCTTC
TRBJ1-2,NA,NA,TRBV20-1,CSANPSDGYTF,TGCAGTGCTAATCCAAGCGATGGCTACACCTTC
TRBJ2-1,NA,NA,TRBV4-2,CASSITRNNEQFF,TGTGCCAGCAGCATTACTAGGAACAATGAGCAGTTCTTC
TRBJ1-5,NA,NA,TRBV20-1,CSASGGQPQHF,TGCAGTGCTAGCGGGGGACAGCCCCAGCATTTT
TRBJ1-1,TRBD1,NA,TRBV11-2,CASSPTPTGGGTEAFF,TGTGCCAGCAGCCCCACCCCGACAGGGGGCGGTACTGAAGCTTTCTTT
TRBJ1-1,NA,NA,TRBV3-1/TRBV3-2,CASSQGFGTGEAFF,TGTGCCAGCAGCCAAGGATTCGGAACGGGAGAAGCTTTCTTT
TRBJ2-7,TRBD2,NA,TRBV4-2,CASSQDRLAGSYEQYF,TGTGCCAGCAGCCAAGATAGGCTAGCGGGAAGTTACGAGCAGTACTTC
TRBJ2-7,TRBD1,once,TRBV6-6,CASSPTGGSYEQYF,TGTGCCAGCAGTCCAACAGGGGGTTCCTACGAGCAGTACTTC
TRBJ1-4,NA,NA,TRBV5-6,CASSSGAGNDGEKLFF,TGTGCCAGCAGCTCTGGGGCAGGGAATGATGGTGAAAAACTGTTTTTT
TRBJ1-6,TRBD1,NA,TRBV5-4,CASSLSGRTGDSPLHF,TGTGCCAGCAGCTTGTCTGGCAGGACAGGGGATTCACCCCTCCACTTT
TRBJ1-1,NA,NA,TRBV7-8,CASSLVQGLGFGSEAFF,TGTGCCAGCAGCTTAGTCCAGGGGTTGGGGTTTGGCTCTGAAGCTTTCTTT
TRBJ1-1,NA,NA,TRBV29-1,CSVGRGGEAFF,TGCAGCGTAGGAAGGGGCGGTGAAGCTTTCTTT
TRBJ1-3,NA,NA,TRBV6-1,CASSETVGGSGNTIYF,TGTGCCAGCAGTGAAACGGTGGGAGGGTCTGGAAACACCATATATTTT
TRBJ2-2,TRBD1,NA,TRBV5-1,CASSGGTGQFREELFF,TGCGCCAGCAGCGGTGGGACAGGACAGTTTCGGGAGGAGCTGTTTTTT
TRBJ2-1,NA,NA,TRBV5-1,CASQRGNEQFF,TGCGCCAGCCAAAGGGGGAATGAGCAGTTCTTC
TRBJ1-1,NA,once,TRBV27,CASSWQKNTEAFF,TGTGCCAGCAGTTGGCAAAAGAACACTGAAGCTTTCTTT